The rows below give T cell receptor beta chains drawn from one sample of a study of blood T cell repertoires in COVID-19. The table came from immunoSEQ multiplex PCR; TCRdb's copy has only in-frame clones and leaves some out. The data show about 250,000 clones, around 89% seen once. Input material: peripheral blood. Receptor source: a man aged 30 to 39 with acute or convalescent COVID-19. CDR3s include the opening cysteine and the closing phenylalanine or tryptophan. D genes are given only for firm matches. Clone size is stated in some rows and not others, as once, few, many or a class when expanded.

j_gene	abundance	d_gene	v_gene	CDR3aa	CDR3nt
TRBJ1-1	-	TRBD1	TRBV6-5	CASSWGQLPNTEAFF	TGTGCCAGTTCCTGGGGACAGCTTCCTAACACTGAAGCTTTCTTT
TRBJ1-1	once	-	TRBV3-1/TRBV3-2	CASSQQTANTEAFF	TGTGCCAGCAGCCAACAGACTGCGAACACTGAAGCTTTCTTT
TRBJ1-5	-	TRBD1	TRBV10-3	CAISAQPGQGSQPQHF	TGTGCCATCAGTGCCCAACCGGGACAGGGAAGCCAGCCCCAGCATTTT
TRBJ2-2	-	TRBD2	TRBV5-1	CASRPGLARNTGELFF	TGCGCCAGTCGCCCGGGACTAGCGAGGAACACCGGGGAGCTGTTTTTT
TRBJ2-7	-	TRBD1	TRBV5-4	CASSLKTGGTYEQYF	TGTGCCAGCAGCCTAAAGACAGGGGGCACCTACGAGCAGTACTTC
TRBJ2-3	-	TRBD2	TRBV6-4	CASRRTSGSTDTQYF	TGTGCCAGCAGGAGGACTAGCGGTAGCACAGATACGCAGTATTTT
TRBJ2-1	once	-	TRBV28	CASSFILLATYNEQFF	TGTGCCAGCAGTTTCATCCTGCTAGCTACCTACAATGAGCAGTTCTTC
TRBJ1-1	-	-	TRBV5-1	CASSLGGNTEAFF	TGCGCCAGCAGCTTGGGAGGGAACACTGAAGCTTTCTTT
TRBJ2-3	-	TRBD2	TRBV9	CASSDHGRGIDTQYF	TGTGCCAGCAGCGACCATGGGCGGGGGATAGATACGCAGTATTTT
TRBJ1-5	-	-	TRBV28	CASGSSNQPQHF	TGTGCCAGCGGTAGTAGCAATCAGCCCCAGCATTTT
TRBJ2-7	-	TRBD2	TRBV5-6	CASSFTSGSYEQYF	TGTGCCAGCAGCTTCACTAGCGGGAGCTACGAGCAGTACTTC
TRBJ2-3	-	TRBD2	TRBV28	CASGTTSGYGTDTQYF	TGTGCCAGCGGGACGACTAGCGGGTACGGCACAGATACGCAGTATTTT
TRBJ1-2	-	TRBD1	TRBV5-8	CASSLGDRSAYGYTF	TGTGCCAGCAGCTTGGGGGACAGAAGTGCCTATGGCTACACCTTC
TRBJ1-1	few	-	TRBV5-1	CASSLGGLDTEAFF	TGCGCCAGCAGCTTGGGAGGGTTGGACACTGAAGCTTTCTTT
TRBJ2-7	-	TRBD1	TRBV28	CASSPGTAHDSYEQYF	TGTGCCAGCAGTCCAGGGACAGCCCACGACTCCTACGAGCAGTACTTC
TRBJ1-1	-	-	TRBV7-9	CASSSSAGRNTEAFF	TGTGCCAGCAGCTCCTCGGCAGGGCGTAACACTGAAGCTTTCTTT
TRBJ2-3	once	TRBD1	TRBV6-2/TRBV6-3	CASSYLLGTGGSADTQYF	TGTGCCAGCAGTTACCTTCTAGGGACAGGGGGTAGTGCAGATACGCAGTATTTT
TRBJ1-2	-	TRBD1	TRBV6-2/TRBV6-3	CASSRTGAYGYTF	TGTGCCAGCAGCCGAACAGGGGCATATGGCTACACCTTC
TRBJ1-1	-	TRBD1	TRBV27	CASSTGGNSEAFF	TGTGCCAGCAGTACAGGGGGCAATTCTGAAGCTTTCTTT
TRBJ1-5	few	TRBD1	TRBV28	CASSIQGASNQPQHF	TGTGCCAGCAGCATACAGGGGGCGAGCAATCAGCCCCAGCATTTT
TRBJ2-7	-	-	TRBV3-1/TRBV3-2	CASSFRTDTTMQYF	TGTGCCAGCAGCTTCCGGACAGACACTACGATGCAGTACTTC
TRBJ1-5	-	-	TRBV7-2	CASSPNRVYQPQHF	TGTGCCAGCAGCCCGAACAGGGTTTATCAGCCCCAGCATTTT
TRBJ1-4	-	-	TRBV7-3	CASSHMTGNEKLFF	TGTGCCAGCAGCCACATGACAGGTAATGAAAAACTGTTTTTT
TRBJ1-3	-	-	TRBV7-9	CASSLLSSGNTIYF	TGTGCCAGCAGCTTATTGAGCTCTGGAAACACCATATATTTT
TRBJ1-1	once	-	TRBV6-5	CASNRGEKKDTEAFF	TGTGCCAGCAACCGCGGGGAGAAGAAGGACACTGAAGCTTTCTTT
TRBJ1-6	once	TRBD1	TRBV19	CASDWTGGRSPLHF	TGTGCCAGTGACTGGACAGGGGGCAGATCACCCCTCCACTTT
TRBJ1-2	-	TRBD1	TRBV5-4	CASSLGQGAAGYTF	TGTGCCAGCAGCTTGGGACAGGGGGCGGCTGGCTACACCTTC
TRBJ1-6	-	-	TRBV25-1	CAIKPRGSPLHF	TGTGCCATCAAACCCCGGGGATCACCCCTCCACTTT
TRBJ1-2	-	-	TRBV7-3	CASSLTREGGYTF	TGTGCCAGCAGCTTAACCAGGGAAGGGGGCTACACCTTC
TRBJ1-6	-	TRBD1	TRBV2	CASSDGPGQGARSPLHF	TGTGCCAGCAGTGACGGACCGGGACAGGGGGCGCGCTCACCCCTCCACTTT
TRBJ2-3	-	-	TRBV7-9	CASSLATRPADTQYF	TGTGCCAGCAGCTTAGCGACGAGGCCGGCAGATACGCAGTATTTT
TRBJ2-2	-	-	TRBV28	CASSLGLLSENTGELFF	TGTGCCAGCAGCTTAGGACTACTCTCTGAGAACACCGGGGAGCTGTTTTTT
TRBJ1-5	-	TRBD1	TRBV6-5	CASSPTGNYQPQHF	TGTGCCAGCAGCCCGACAGGGAACTATCAGCCCCAGCATTTT
TRBJ1-1	-	TRBD1	TRBV18	CASSPTGALNTEAFF	TGTGCCAGCTCACCGACAGGGGCATTGAACACTGAAGCTTTCTTT
TRBJ1-3	-	TRBD1	TRBV12-5	CASGDPGQRRVSSGNTIYF	TGTGCTAGTGGGGATCCGGGACAGCGAAGAGTTTCGTCTGGAAACACCATATATTTT
TRBJ1-3	-	-	TRBV7-3	CASSPPAGNTIYF	TGTGCCAGCAGCCCCCCAGCTGGAAACACCATATATTTT
TRBJ1-5	-	-	TRBV4-1	CASKPVKGDNQPQHF	TGCGCCAGCAAGCCCGTCAAGGGGGACAATCAGCCCCAGCATTTT
TRBJ1-2	-	TRBD1	TRBV10-3	CAISGTGGVYGYTF	TGTGCCATCAGCGGGACAGGGGGCGTCTATGGCTACACCTTC
TRBJ1-2	-	TRBD1	TRBV19	CASSLQGSGGYTF	TGTGCCAGCTCTTTACAGGGGTCGGGTGGCTACACCTTC
TRBJ2-7	-	-	TRBV29-1	CSVDRVGSYEQYF	TGCAGCGTTGACAGGGTTGGGTCCTACGAGCAGTACTTC
TRBJ2-6	-	-	TRBV28	CASLRSGANVLTF	TGTGCCAGCCTACGATCCGGGGCCAACGTCCTGACTTTC
TRBJ1-1	-	-	TRBV5-1	CASSPQGFSTEAFF	TGCGCCAGCAGCCCGCAGGGTTTTAGCACTGAAGCTTTCTTT